These 13 T cell receptor beta chains were all obtained from the same sample, sequenced in a study of vaccination effects on CD4 cells after COVID-19. Their cognate antigens are unknown. TCRdb's table, derived via immunoSEQ multiplex PCR, lists solely in-frame clones and lacks some. This sample carries tens of thousands of clones, roughly four fifths of them seen once, and the ten largest clones take around 2.8%. Before sequencing took place, the ViraFEST assay used viral peptide pools to expand antigen-specific CD4+ T cells. Following culture for about ten days, CD4+ T cells were isolated. Nucleocapsid antibody tests were negative, and the vaccine recipients had no prior SARS-CoV-2 infection. This specimen consisted of CD4+ T cells from PBMCs cultured with HCoV-NL63 spike peptides, obtained before COVID-19 vaccination. The receptors come from a human donor who received a COVID-19 vaccine.

The CDR3 region has the DNA TGTGCCAGCTCACGGACCGGGGGAAGCAATCAGCCCCAGCATTTT. This gives the protein CASSRTGGSNQPQHF. This chain uses TRBV18 with TRBJ1-5; tentative D call: TRBD1 (5 bases). Trimming took 4 bases from V and 1 from J, leaving 11 bases between them. The CDR3 has 15 amino acids. The germline gives CDR1 KGHSH, CDR2 LQKENI.

The J gene is TRBJ2-5, the V gene TRBV7-7; 9 bases line up with TRBD1. The CDR3 has 15 amino acids. CDR1 and CDR2 from the germline V gene are SSHAT and FNYEAQ (reference sequence). The V and J ends lost 5 bases and 5 bases, in that order; junction bases with no gene match: 9. The CDR3 sequence is CASSPTGGFRETQYF. CDR3 in DNA: TGTGCCAGCAGCCCGACAGGGGGGTTCCGGGAGACCCAGTACTTC.

This chain connects TRBV2 to TRBJ1-1; D remains unclear. V shed 1 base and J shed 9 bases, with 18 bases lying between them. Per the germline V gene, CDR1 is SNHLY and CDR2 is FYNNEI. This CDR3 is built from 15 residues. The CDR3 bases are TGTGCCAGCAGTGAAGGGGGAAATCTGGCACCCCAAGCTTTCTTT. Amino acid sequence: CASSEGGNLAPQAFF.

The CDR3 region is CASSWDRAENSPLHF. CDR3 bases: TGTGCCAGCAGTTGGGACCGGGCTGAAAATTCACCCCTCCACTTT. This sequence joins TRBV6-5 and TRBJ1-6; perhaps TRBD1 as D (5 bases). Germline V gives CDR1 MNHEY, CDR2 SVGAGI. This CDR3 comprises 15 residues. Trimming took 4 bases from V and 7 from J, leaving 14 bases between them.

The chain carries TRBV6-5 and TRBJ1-4; D gene uncertain. The V end lost 2 bases, the J end lost 7 bases, and 8 bases lay between the germline ends. Germline lookup yields CDR1 MNHEY and CDR2 SVGAGI. The CDR3 consists of 13 residues. This CDR3 is CASSYPGTEKLFF. The CDR3 DNA follows: TGTGCCAGCAGTTACCCAGGAACTGAAAAACTGTTTTTT.

CDR3 DNA: TGTGCCATCAGTGAGGCCCAGGGGGGGGAGACCCAGTACTTC. Amino acid sequence: CAISEAQGGETQYF. The chain couples TRBV10-3 to TRBJ2-5; either TRBD1 or TRBD2 may fit D (7 bases each). The germline V and J ends were trimmed by 2 bases and 5 bases, with 12 bases remaining between them. This CDR3 is 14 amino acids long. CDR1 ENHRY and CDR2 SYGVKD come from the germline V gene.

The V call is TRBV3-1 (or the pseudogene TRBV3-2), the J call TRBJ2-5, with unresolved D. Germline loops: CDR1 LGHDT, CDR2 YNNKEL (reference sequence). V was trimmed by 3 bases and J by 9 bases, leaving 11 bases between them. CDR3 length equals 12 residues. CDR3 amino acids: CASSQNGEAQYF. As DNA, the CDR3 is TGTGCCAGCAGCCAGAATGGAGAAGCCCAGTACTTC.

This chain connects TRBV19 to TRBJ2-3; 10 bases align to TRBD2. The CDR3 runs to 17 residues. The V segment lost 3 bases and the J segment 4 bases; nucleotides outside the gene matches: 10. CDR1 is LNHDA and CDR2 is SQIVND in the germline V gene (reference sequence). CDR3 nucleotide sequence: TGTGCCAGTAGTATCCCAGGAGCGGGGGGGCATGCAGATACGCAGTATTTT. This sequence encodes CASSIPGAGGHADTQYF.

This chain uses TRBV6-5 with TRBJ2-7; 9 bases line up with TRBD1. In germline, CDR1 is MNHEY, CDR2 SVGAGI. CDR3 length: 15 residues. V lost 6 bases to trimming and J lost 3 bases; unmatched junction nucleotides: 9. The CDR3 nucleotides are TGTGCCAGCAGGGGAATCCGGGACAGGGACTACGAGCAGTACGTC. Its protein is CASRGIRDRDYEQYV.

The chain employs TRBV2 and TRBJ2-5; possible D gene TRBD1, 6 bases. The V end lost 6 bases, the J end lost 4 bases, and 12 bases lay between the germline ends. The CDR3 consists of 13 residues. Germline values: CDR1 SNHLY, CDR2 FYNNEI. CDR3 amino acids: CASRQGGRETQYF. The DNA of the CDR3 is TGTGCCAGCAGACAGGGTGGTCGAGAGACCCAGTACTTC.

This clone has just one count. The J gene is TRBJ1-5, the V gene TRBV30; tentatively, D is TRBD1 (6 bases). V was pared by 5 bases and J by 0 bases, with 11 bases between. The CDR3 runs 14 residues. Germline CDR1 and CDR2: GTSNPN and SVGIG (reference sequence). The CDR3 region has the DNA TGTGCCTGGGGGGACACCTATAGCAATCAGCCCCAGCATTTT. Protein: CAWGDTYSNQPQHF.

This chain joins TRBV20-1 and TRBJ1-6; D unclear. The CDR3 is 14 amino acids. Germline-derived CDR1 and CDR2 are DFQATT and SNEGSKA (reference sequence). Trimming took 3 bases from V and 4 from J, leaving 10 bases between them. The CDR3 is CSASRGQYNSPLHF. The CDR3 nucleotides read TGCAGTGCTAGTCGGGGTCAATATAATTCACCCCTCCACTTT.

V is TRBV7-9 and J is TRBJ2-7; D unclear. The CDR3 sequence is 12 residues long. Looked up from germline, CDR1 is SEHNR and CDR2 is FQNEAQ (reference sequence). V lost 4 bases to trimming and J lost 4 bases, with 8 bases between them. In DNA, the CDR3 is TGTGCCAGCAGCTCGGACGGGTACGAGCAGTACGTC. Translating gives CASSSDGYEQYV.